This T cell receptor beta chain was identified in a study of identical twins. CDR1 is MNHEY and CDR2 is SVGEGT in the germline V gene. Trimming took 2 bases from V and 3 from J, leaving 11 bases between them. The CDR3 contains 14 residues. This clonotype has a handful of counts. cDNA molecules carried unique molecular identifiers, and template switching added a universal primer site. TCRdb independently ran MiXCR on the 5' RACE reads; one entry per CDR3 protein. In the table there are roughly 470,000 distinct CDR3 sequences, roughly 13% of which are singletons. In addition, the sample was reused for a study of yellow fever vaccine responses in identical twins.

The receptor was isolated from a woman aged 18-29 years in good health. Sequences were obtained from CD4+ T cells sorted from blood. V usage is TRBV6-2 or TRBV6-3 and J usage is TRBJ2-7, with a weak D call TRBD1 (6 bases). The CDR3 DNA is TGTGCCAGCAGTTACGCCAGGGGCGACTACGAGCAGTACTTC. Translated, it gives CASSYARGDYEQYF.